This T cell receptor (beta chain) emerged from a study of blood T cell repertoires in COVID-19. There are 14 residues in the CDR3. Germline V lookup: CDR1 SGHTA, CDR2 FQGNSA. V trimming: 5 bases; J trimming: 2 bases; junction bases outside the gene matches: 2. The data were produced by immunoSEQ multiplex PCR, yet TCRdb's version contains in-frame clones alone and is incomplete. This sample has a few hundred thousand clones, with about 89% found just once. V and J are TRBV7-2 and TRBJ2-7; 11 positions match TRBD1. The sequenced sample was PBMCs or T cells enriched from blood (not recorded which). This clonotype originated in a woman younger than 45 who had recovered from COVID-19. DNA of the CDR3: TGTGCCAGCAGCCGGACAGGGGGCCCCTACGAGCAGTACTTC. This encodes CASSRTGGPYEQYF.